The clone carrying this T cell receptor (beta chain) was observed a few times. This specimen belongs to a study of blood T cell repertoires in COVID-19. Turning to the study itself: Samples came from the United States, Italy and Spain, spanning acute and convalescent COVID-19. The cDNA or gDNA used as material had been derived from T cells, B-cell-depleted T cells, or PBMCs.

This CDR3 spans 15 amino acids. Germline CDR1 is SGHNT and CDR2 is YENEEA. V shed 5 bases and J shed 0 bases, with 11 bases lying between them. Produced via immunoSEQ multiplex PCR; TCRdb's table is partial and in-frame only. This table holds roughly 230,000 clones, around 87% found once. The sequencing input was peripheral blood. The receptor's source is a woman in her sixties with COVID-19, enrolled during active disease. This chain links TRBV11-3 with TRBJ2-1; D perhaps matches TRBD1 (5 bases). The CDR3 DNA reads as TGTGCCAGCAGCGCGGACAAGAGCTCCTACAATGAGCAGTTCTTC. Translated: CASSADKSSYNEQFF.